This entry lists 24 T cell receptor beta chains sequenced from one sample in a study of regulatory T cells in long-lasting Graves disease. Time point in this sample: persistent/refractory GD, antithyroid drugs over 5 years with positive TRAb. The authors made the TCR library using RNA they extracted from PBMCs. Relying on iRepertoire HTBI primers and Arm-PCR of CDR3 regions, the team built TCR beta libraries. TCRdb redid the calling of the multiplex PCR reads with MiXCR, one entry per CDR3 protein. This sample carries around 450,000 distinct CDR3 sequences, under 25% of them seen once, and the ten largest clones take roughly 6.9%. This material consisted of peripheral blood mononuclear cells (PBMCs), taken when the disease was refractory, from a patient treated with antithyroid drugs. The receptors here all came from a female donor with Graves disease.

Only a few counts were recorded for this clonotype. The chain recombines TRBV6-4 with TRBJ1-2, with a possible D match to TRBD1 (6 bases). Between the trimmed V and J ends, which lost 4 bases and 4 bases, there was a span of 16 bases. CDR3 length equals 15 residues. Germline lookup yields CDR1 MRHNA and CDR2 SNTAGT. Written as DNA, the CDR3 is TGTGCCAGCAGTGTGGGGGCAGGAGGCCTCTATGGCTACACCTTC. Amino acid sequence: CASSVGAGGLYGYTF.

This sequence joins TRBV5-5 and TRBJ2-5; 8 nucleotides match TRBD1. After removal of 3 bases from V and 5 bases from J, the junction contained 9 bases not matched to a gene. Germline CDR1 SGHKS, CDR2 YYEKEE (reference sequence). CDR3 length: 15 amino acids. CDR3 in amino acids: CASSSLQGAWETQYF. The CDR3, as DNA: TGTGCCAGCAGCTCTCTGCAGGGGGCATGGGAGACCCAGTACTTC.

This clonotype was seen a few times. The CDR3 region has the DNA TGTGCCAGCAGCGTGGAGGGACAGCTGAACACTGAAGCTTTCTTT. This sequence encodes CASSVEGQLNTEAFF. The chain links TRBV9 to TRBJ1-1, with 7 bases identical to TRBD1. Unmatched junction bases numbered 4, after V lost 2 bases and J lost 0 bases. The CDR3 runs to 15 residues. CDR1 and CDR2 (germline): SGDLS, YYNGEE.

This clonotype was counted ten times or more. This chain uses TRBV28 with TRBJ2-7; 7 bases line up with TRBD2. The CDR3 has 15 amino acids. J gave up 0 bases and V 3 bases, and 5 bases lay outside the gene matches. Looked up from germline, CDR1 is MDHEN and CDR2 is SYDVKM. CDR3 nucleotide sequence: TGTGCCAGCAGTTTCGTTGCGGGGGACTCCTACGAGCAGTACTTC. Translation gives CASSFVAGDSYEQYF.

This clonotype was observed at least ten times. The chain carries TRBV3-1 and TRBJ2-5, with 10 bases lining up with TRBD1. CDR1 LGHDT and CDR2 YNNKEL come from the germline V gene (reference sequence). V was clipped by 4 bases and J by 4 bases; unmatched bases: 6. CDR3 length: 15 amino acids. For the CDR3, the DNA is TGTGCCAGCAGCCCCGGGACAGGGGTTCCAGAGACCCAGTACTTC. The encoded protein is CASSPGTGVPETQYF.

Worth noting for this clonotype: A single base separates this from a much larger clone, so it may be a read error. The final CDR3 position lacks the conserved phenylalanine or tryptophan, pointing to a likely read error. CDR3 DNA sequence: TGTGCCAGCAGCCCAGACAGGGTTTACGAGCAGTACTAC. This translates into CASSPDRVYEQYY. This chain joins TRBV28 and TRBJ2-7, with 7 bases matching TRBD1. Germline loops: CDR1 MDHEN, CDR2 SYDVKM. The CDR3 length is 13 residues. The V segment lost 6 bases and the J segment 4 bases; nucleotides outside the gene matches: 6.

The chain is built from TRBV7-9 and TRBJ2-7, with D perhaps given as TRBD1 or TRBD2 (6 bases each). The V and J ends lost 3 bases and 5 bases respectively, with 14 bases between them. CDR3 length: 14 residues. Per the germline V gene, CDR1 is SEHNR and CDR2 is FQNEAQ (reference sequence). The CDR3 region is CASSFPGALDEQYF. In DNA form, the CDR3 reads TGTGCCAGCAGCTTCCCGGGGGCCTTGGACGAGCAGTACTTC.

The J gene is TRBJ2-2, the V gene TRBV15, with 7 bases fitting TRBD2. The CDR3 consists of 16 residues. Germline V gene sequence: CDR1 LNHNV, CDR2 YYDKDF (reference sequence). V was clipped by 1 base and J by 3 bases; unmatched bases: 5. CDR3 in amino acids: CATSRVGGGDTGELFF. The CDR3 DNA is TGTGCCACCAGCAGAGTAGGCGGGGGTGACACCGGGGAGCTGTTTTTT. Full variable domain (remainder filled in from reference TRBV15 and TRBJ2-2): DAMVIQNPRYQVTQFGKPVTLSCSQTLNHNVMYWYQQKSSQAPKLLFHYYDKDFNNEADTPDNFQSRRPNTSFCFLDIRSPGLGDTAMYLCATSRVGGGDTGELFFGEGSRLTVL.

Comments on this clonotype: A read error may be the cause here, since a much bigger clone is one base away. This chain uses TRBV6-2 or TRBV6-3 with TRBJ2-7, with TRBD2 identical over 14 bases. Germline V gene sequence: CDR1 MNHEY, CDR2 SVGEGT. V shed 4 bases, J shed 3 bases, and the junction held 8 bases outside the gene matches. The CDR3 extends over 17 amino acids. This chain's CDR3 is CASSFLGLAGGVYEQYF. The CDR3 DNA is TGTGCCAGCAGTTTTCTCGGACTAGCGGGAGGTGTCTACGAGCAGTACTTC.

The table lists this clonotype with a few counts. This chain links TRBV9 with TRBJ1-6, with D uncertain. Germline V gene sequence: CDR1 SGDLS, CDR2 YYNGEE. CDR3 length: 12 residues. V lost 0 bases and J lost 11, with 6 bases in between. The chain's CDR3 is CASSVGAPPLHF. CDR3 DNA: TGTGCCAGCAGCGTAGGAGCCCCACCCCTCCACTTT. Variable domain in full (rest from reference TRBV9 and TRBJ1-6): DSGVTQTPKHLITATGQRVTLRCSPRSGDLSVYWYQQSLDQGLQFLIQYYNGEERAKGNILERFSAQQFPDLHSELNLSSLELGDSALYFCASSVGAPPLHFGNGTRLTVT.

This clonotype has ten or more counts. The V gene is TRBV30, the J gene TRBJ1-2; D is ambiguous. Looked up from germline, CDR1 is GTSNPN and CDR2 is SVGIG (reference sequence). This CDR3 spans 13 amino acids. V shed 4 bases and J shed 2 bases, with 11 bases lying between them. CDR3 DNA sequence: TGTGCCTGGACTTCGGACGGGAACTATGGCTACACCTTC. Protein: CAWTSDGNYGYTF.

The chain recombines TRBV15 with TRBJ2-4; D gene unclear. V lost 6 bases and J lost 1, with 10 bases in between. Germline CDR1 is LNHNV and CDR2 is YYDKDF (reference sequence). CDR3 length: 14 residues. The CDR3 spells CATRVGSAKNIQYF. The CDR3 DNA follows: TGTGCCACCAGGGTGGGTTCGGCCAAAAACATTCAGTACTTC. Looking up the rest from reference TRBV15 and TRBJ2-4 gives the full variable domain: DAMVIQNPRYQVTQFGKPVTLSCSQTLNHNVMYWYQQKSSQAPKLLFHYYDKDFNNEADTPDNFQSRRPNTSFCFLDIRSPGLGDTAMYLCATRVGSAKNIQYFGAGTRLSVL.

This chain connects TRBV9 to TRBJ1-1; D is ambiguous. From germline, CDR1 is SGDLS and CDR2 YYNGEE. Trimming stripped 4 bases from V and 6 bases from J, with 13 bases between. The CDR3 has 13 amino acids. In DNA form, the CDR3 reads TGTGCCAGCAGCCCTCTCCCCGGGGCTGAAGCTTTCTTT. Translation gives CASSPLPGAEAFF.

In this sample, this clonotype turned up a few times. The V call is TRBV5-1, the J call TRBJ1-5; D remains unclear. CDR3 size: 14 residues. V dropped 2 bases and J dropped 4 bases, with 10 bases sitting between them. Germline V gene data show CDR1 as SGHRS and CDR2 as YFSETQ. The CDR3 loop reads CASSLSSGNQPQHF. CDR3 sequence (DNA): TGCGCCAGCAGCTTATCCAGCGGGAATCAGCCCCAGCATTTT. Combining the CDR3 with reference TRBV5-1 and TRBJ1-5 gives the whole variable domain KAGVTQTPRYLIKTRGQQVTLSCSPISGHRSVSWYQQTPGQGLQFLFEYFSETQRNKGNFPGRFSGRQFSNSRSEMNVSTLELGDSALYLCASSLSSGNQPQHFGDGTRLSIL.

This clonotype was picked up many times. The J gene is TRBJ1-1, the V gene TRBV12-3 or TRBV12-4; 10 nucleotides align to TRBD1. The CDR3 consists of 15 residues. The J segment lost 6 bases and the V segment lost 1 base, leaving 5 bases of the junction unmatched. The CDR3 spells CASSLGTGGRAEAFF. DNA of the CDR3: TGTGCCAGCAGTTTAGGGACAGGGGGACGTGCTGAAGCTTTCTTT.

This clonotype occurred a few times. The CDR3: CASSFITGDEQYF. CDR3 DNA: TGTGCCAGTAGCTTTATCACAGGAGACGAGCAGTACTTC. This sequence joins TRBV19 and TRBJ2-7, with a weak D call TRBD1 (5 bases). The CDR3 consists of 13 residues. V was pared by 6 bases and J by 5 bases, with 14 bases between. CDR1 is LNHDA, CDR2 SQIVND, per germline (reference sequence).

This clonotype occurred many times. V is TRBV11-3 and J is TRBJ2-7; D not certain. Germline CDR1 SGHNT, CDR2 YENEEA. The germline V and J ends were trimmed by 0 bases and 1 base, with 7 bases remaining between them. This CDR3 has 14 residues. DNA of the CDR3: TGTGCCAGCAGCTTAGACGGTGCATCCTACGAGCAGTACTTC. It encodes CASSLDGASYEQYF.

This clonotype was seen ten or more times. J is TRBJ2-1 and V is TRBV10-3; 12 nucleotides agree with TRBD2. V was pared by 8 bases and J by 4 bases, with 3 bases of the junction left unmatched. Looked up from germline, CDR1 is ENHRY and CDR2 is SYGVKD. The CDR3 runs 14 residues. The CDR3 loop reads CAIAGTSGYNEQFF. The DNA for the CDR3 is TGTGCCATCGCCGGGACTAGCGGGTACAATGAGCAGTTCTTC.

This clonotype was observed many times. J is TRBJ1-2 and V is TRBV6-1; D possibly corresponds to TRBD1 (5 bases). CDR3 length: 15 amino acids. Trimming removed 5 bases from V and 0 bases from J, with 13 bases in between. Germline CDR1 MNHNS, CDR2 SASEGT. The DNA of the CDR3 is TGTGCCAGCAGTCCCCGGAGGGGAGCTAACTATGGCTACACCTTC. It is translated as CASSPRRGANYGYTF.

This clonotype was picked up many times. The genes are TRBV28 and TRBJ1-2; the match to TRBD1 covers 12 bases. CDR1 and CDR2 from the germline V gene are MDHEN and SYDVKM. V shed 6 bases, J shed 2 bases, and the junction held 13 bases outside the gene matches. This CDR3 is 18 amino acids long. The CDR3 loop reads CASRRPGTGGLGNYGYTF. The CDR3 DNA reads TGTGCCAGCAGACGCCCCGGGACAGGGGGCCTGGGGAACTATGGCTACACCTTC.

This clonotype showed up just a few times. This chain joins TRBV12-3 or TRBV12-4 and TRBJ2-7; D possibly matches TRBD1 or TRBD2 (5 bases each). There are 13 residues in the CDR3. V lost 4 bases to trimming and J lost 3 bases, with 10 bases between them. CDR3 bases: TGTGCCAGCAGTTGGGGGTCCGGCTACGAGCAGTACTTC. It encodes CASSWGSGYEQYF.

There are many counts of this clonotype. The chain joins TRBV28 to TRBJ1-2, with D hard to call. Trimming took 4 bases from V and 4 from J, leaving 1 base between them. Germline lookup yields CDR1 MDHEN and CDR2 SYDVKM. CDR3 size: 10 residues. The CDR3 DNA follows: TGTGCCAGCAGTTCCTATGGCTACACCTTC. Encoded protein: CASSSYGYTF.

V and J are TRBV3-1 and TRBJ2-7; D is ambiguous. The germline gives CDR1 LGHDT, CDR2 YNNKEL (reference sequence). V lost 1 base to trimming and J lost 4 bases, with 11 bases between them. This CDR3 has 14 residues. Here the CDR3 DNA reads TGTGCCAGCAGCCAAGGACGTACGAGATACGAGCAGTACTTC. Protein: CASSQGRTRYEQYF.

This clonotype was seen more than once but under ten times. This chain connects TRBV20-1 to TRBJ2-5; 7 positions match TRBD1. Per germline, CDR1 DFQATT and CDR2 SNEGSKA (reference sequence). Trimming cost V 2 bases and J 1 base; bases outside gene matches: 7. The CDR3 loop spans 15 amino acids. CDR3 bases: TGCAGTGCTAGACCTTTGACAGGGATCCAAGAGACCCAGTACTTC. The encoded protein is CSARPLTGIQETQYF.